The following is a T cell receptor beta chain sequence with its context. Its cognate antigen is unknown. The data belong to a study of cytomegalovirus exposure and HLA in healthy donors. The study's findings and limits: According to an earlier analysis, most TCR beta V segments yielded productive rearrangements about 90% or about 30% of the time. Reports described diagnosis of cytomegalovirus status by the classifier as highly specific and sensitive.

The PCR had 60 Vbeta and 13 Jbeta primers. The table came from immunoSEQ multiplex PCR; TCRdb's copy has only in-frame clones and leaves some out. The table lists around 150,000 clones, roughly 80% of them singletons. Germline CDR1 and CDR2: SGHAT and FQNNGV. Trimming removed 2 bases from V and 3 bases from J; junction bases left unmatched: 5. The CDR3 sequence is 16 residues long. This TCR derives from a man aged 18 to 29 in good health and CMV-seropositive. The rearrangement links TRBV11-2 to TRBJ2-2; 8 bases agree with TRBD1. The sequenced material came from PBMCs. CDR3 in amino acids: CASSLRAGGDTGELFF. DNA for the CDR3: TGTGCCAGCAGCTTACGGGCAGGGGGCGACACCGGGGAGCTGTTTTTT.